Shown below are 9 T cell receptor beta chains from a single sample sequenced in a study of OX40 agonist ivuxolimab in advanced cancers. Assay used: immunoSEQ multiplex PCR; TCRdb lists only in-frame clones, some missing. The repertoire holds about 62,000 clones, with roughly 85% as singletons. This specimen was CD4+ or CD8+ T cells sorted from blood, taken in a trial of the OX40 agonist ivuxolimab. Source of these receptors: an adult with an advanced solid tumor such as melanoma, head and neck, liver or kidney cancer.

V is TRBV15 and J is TRBJ1-2; D uncertain. V lost 5 bases and J lost 2, with 9 bases in between. The CDR3 totals 13 residues. The germline V gene has CDR1 LNHNV and CDR2 YYDKDF (reference sequence). This CDR3 is CATSPTGNYGYTF. The CDR3 DNA reads as TGTGCCACCAGCCCGACGGGGAACTATGGCTACACCTTC.

The chain carries TRBV7-2 and TRBJ2-1, with 9 bases identical to TRBD2. V dropped 1 base and J dropped 0; count of bases not matched to a gene: 1. The CDR3 is made up of 16 amino acids. Germline CDR1 is SGHTA and CDR2 is FQGNSA. This CDR3 reads CASSLVSGSSYNEQFF. The CDR3 nucleotides are TGTGCCAGCAGCTTAGTTAGCGGGAGCTCCTACAATGAGCAGTTCTTC.

This clone has just one count. CDR3 nucleotides: TGTGCCAGCACCCCCGGATATGAAAAACTGTTTTTT. Translated: CASTPGYEKLFF. The J gene is TRBJ1-4, the V gene TRBV28; D call uncertain. CDR3 length: 12 amino acids. V lost 7 bases and J lost 6, with 9 bases in between. Germline CDR1 MDHEN, CDR2 SYDVKM.

The gene calls are TRBV19 and TRBJ2-7, with D uncertain. This CDR3 is built from 14 residues. CDR1 is LNHDA, CDR2 SQIVND, per germline (reference sequence). The V end was cut by 3 bases, the J end by 6 bases, with 15 bases between. CDR3 sequence: CASSILGPDGEQYF. In nucleotides, the CDR3 is TGTGCCAGTAGTATTTTGGGTCCCGACGGCGAGCAGTACTTC.

This chain links TRBV6-5 with TRBJ1-2; no clear D. CDR1 is MNHEY, CDR2 SVGAGI, per germline. There are 12 residues in the CDR3. The V end lost 7 bases, the J end lost 4 bases, and 10 bases lay between the germline ends. This CDR3 reads CASIGRFYGYTF. In nucleotides, the CDR3 is TGTGCCAGCATCGGCCGTTTCTATGGCTACACCTTC.

This clone was seen just once. This chain connects TRBV28 to TRBJ2-7; a weak D match, TRBD1 (6 bases). This CDR3 spans 11 amino acids. Trimming left V 7 bases short and J 3 bases short, with 7 bases between. Germline assignment: CDR1 MDHEN and CDR2 SYDVKM. The CDR3 protein is CASKDSYEQYF. DNA of the CDR3: TGTGCCAGCAAGGACAGCTACGAGCAGTACTTC.

The chain links TRBV4-1 to TRBJ2-1; D remains ambiguous. The V end was cut by 0 bases, the J end by 3 bases, with 9 bases between. Germline CDR1 MGHRA, CDR2 YSYEKL. The CDR3 is 15 amino acids. CDR3 sequence: CASSQDGQYYNEQFF. The CDR3 nucleotides are TGCGCCAGCAGCCAAGATGGGCAGTACTACAATGAGCAGTTCTTC.

The V and J genes are TRBV11-2 and TRBJ2-5; D possibly corresponds to TRBD2 (6 bases). With 5 bases removed from V and 5 bases from J, the gap between germline ends came to 15 bases. The germline CDR1 and CDR2 sequences are SGHAT and FQNNGV. The CDR3 is made up of 14 amino acids. Here the CDR3 DNA reads TGTGCCAGCAGCCGGGGGTCCGCCAAGGAGACCCAGTACTTC. It is translated as CASSRGSAKETQYF.

This chain links TRBV5-1 with TRBJ1-2; D remains ambiguous. The CDR3 runs 15 residues. V gave up 5 bases and J gave up 0 bases, with 14 bases separating them. The germline CDR1 and CDR2 sequences are SGHRS and YFSETQ. CDR3 sequence: CASRSDVVANYGYTF. Here the CDR3 DNA reads TGCGCCAGCAGATCCGATGTGGTAGCTAACTATGGCTACACCTTC.